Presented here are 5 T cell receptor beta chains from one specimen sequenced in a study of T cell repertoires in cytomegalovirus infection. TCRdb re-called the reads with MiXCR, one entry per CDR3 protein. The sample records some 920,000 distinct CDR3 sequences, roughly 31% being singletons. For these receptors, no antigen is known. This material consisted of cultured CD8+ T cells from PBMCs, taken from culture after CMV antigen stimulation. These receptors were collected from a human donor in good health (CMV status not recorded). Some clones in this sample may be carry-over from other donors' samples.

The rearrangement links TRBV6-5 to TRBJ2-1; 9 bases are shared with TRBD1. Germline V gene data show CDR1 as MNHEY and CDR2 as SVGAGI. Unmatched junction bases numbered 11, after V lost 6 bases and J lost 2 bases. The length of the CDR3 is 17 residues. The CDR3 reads CASSDGTGRTPYNEQFF. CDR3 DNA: TGTGCCAGCAGCGACGGGACAGGGAGAACCCCCTACAATGAGCAGTTCTTC.

The chain's CDR3 is CASSSSTSGDTQYF. Here the CDR3 DNA reads TGTGCCAGCAGCTCCTCGACTAGCGGAGATACGCAGTATTTT. This sequence joins TRBV7-3 and TRBJ2-3, with 9 bases lining up with TRBD2. V shed 4 bases, J shed 5 bases, and the junction held 4 bases outside the gene matches. There are 14 residues in the CDR3. CDR1 is SGHTA, CDR2 FQGTGA, per germline.

This chain's CDR3 is CASSQRGTSGGDTQYF. For the CDR3, the DNA is TGCGCCAGCAGCCAGAGGGGGACTAGCGGGGGGGATACGCAGTATTTT. The chain is built from TRBV4-1 and TRBJ2-3; 15 bases match TRBD2. Losses at the gene ends were 3 bases for V and 6 bases for J; bases not matched to a gene: 4. This CDR3 spans 16 amino acids. Germline V gene lookup returns CDR1 MGHRA and CDR2 YSYEKL.

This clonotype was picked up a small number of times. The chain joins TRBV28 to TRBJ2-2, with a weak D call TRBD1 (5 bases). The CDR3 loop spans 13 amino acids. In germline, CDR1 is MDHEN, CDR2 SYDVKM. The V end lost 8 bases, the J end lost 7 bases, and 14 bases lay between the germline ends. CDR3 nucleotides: TGTGCCAGCGGGCTAGGGGAATTCGGGGAGCTGTTTTTT. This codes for CASGLGEFGELFF.

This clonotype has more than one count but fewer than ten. Here the CDR3 DNA reads TGTGCCAGCAGTTTAGACCCTGAGGGTTTGGCCGGGGAGCTGTTTTTT. Its translation is CASSLDPEGLAGELFF. The chain links TRBV27 to TRBJ2-2, with a weak D call TRBD2 (5 bases). V was shortened by 2 bases and J by 6 bases, with 16 bases between the two germline ends. The CDR3 length is 16 residues. CDR1 is MNHEY and CDR2 is SMNVEV in the germline V gene (reference sequence).